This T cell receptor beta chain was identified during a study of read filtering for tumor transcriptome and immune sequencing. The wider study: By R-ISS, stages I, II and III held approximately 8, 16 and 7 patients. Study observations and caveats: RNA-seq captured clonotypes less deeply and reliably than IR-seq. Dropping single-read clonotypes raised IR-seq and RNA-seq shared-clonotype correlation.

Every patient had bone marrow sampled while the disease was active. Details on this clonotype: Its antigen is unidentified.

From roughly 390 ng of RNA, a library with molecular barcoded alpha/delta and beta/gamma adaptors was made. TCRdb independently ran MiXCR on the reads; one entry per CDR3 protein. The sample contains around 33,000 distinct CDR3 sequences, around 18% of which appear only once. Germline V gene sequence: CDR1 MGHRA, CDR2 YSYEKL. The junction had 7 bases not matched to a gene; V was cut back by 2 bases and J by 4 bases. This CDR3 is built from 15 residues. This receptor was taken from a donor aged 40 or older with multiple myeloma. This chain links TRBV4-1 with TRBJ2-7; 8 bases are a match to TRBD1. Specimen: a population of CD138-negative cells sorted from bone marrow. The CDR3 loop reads CASSQTGTGEYEQYF. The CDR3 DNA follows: TGCGCCAGCAGCCAAACCGGGACAGGAGAATACGAGCAGTACTTC.